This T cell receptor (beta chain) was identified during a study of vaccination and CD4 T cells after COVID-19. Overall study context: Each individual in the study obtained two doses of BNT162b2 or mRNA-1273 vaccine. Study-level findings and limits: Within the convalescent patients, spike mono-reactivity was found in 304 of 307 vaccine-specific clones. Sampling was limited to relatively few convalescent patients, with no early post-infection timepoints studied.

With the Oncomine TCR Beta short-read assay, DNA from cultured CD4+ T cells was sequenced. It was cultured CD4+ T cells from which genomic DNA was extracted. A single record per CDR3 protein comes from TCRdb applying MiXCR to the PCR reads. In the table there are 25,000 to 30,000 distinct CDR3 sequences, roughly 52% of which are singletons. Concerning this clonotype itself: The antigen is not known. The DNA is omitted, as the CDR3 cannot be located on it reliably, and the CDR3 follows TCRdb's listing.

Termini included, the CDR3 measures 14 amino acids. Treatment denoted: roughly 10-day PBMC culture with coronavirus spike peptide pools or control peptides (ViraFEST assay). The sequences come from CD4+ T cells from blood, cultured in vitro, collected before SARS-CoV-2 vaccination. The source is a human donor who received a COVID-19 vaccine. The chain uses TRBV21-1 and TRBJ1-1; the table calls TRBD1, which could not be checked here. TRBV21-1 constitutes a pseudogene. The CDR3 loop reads CASSKVGQGAEAFF.